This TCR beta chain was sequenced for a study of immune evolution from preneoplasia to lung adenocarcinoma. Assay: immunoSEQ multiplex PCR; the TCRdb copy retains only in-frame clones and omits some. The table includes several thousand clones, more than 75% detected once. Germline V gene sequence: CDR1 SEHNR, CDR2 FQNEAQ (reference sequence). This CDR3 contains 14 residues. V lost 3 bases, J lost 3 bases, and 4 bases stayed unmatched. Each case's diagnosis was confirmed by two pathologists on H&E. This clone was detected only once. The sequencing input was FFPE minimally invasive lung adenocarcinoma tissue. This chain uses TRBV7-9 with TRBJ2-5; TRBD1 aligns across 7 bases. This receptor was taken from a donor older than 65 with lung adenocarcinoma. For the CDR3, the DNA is TGTGCCAGCAGCTTGACAGGGAATGAAGAGACCCAGTACTTC. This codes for CASSLTGNEETQYF.